The source of this T cell receptor beta chain is a study of blood T cell repertoires in COVID-19. Study background: Researchers got acute and convalescent COVID-19 samples from the United States, Italy and Spain.

Authors' methods: Reference gene primer amplification gave nucleated cell count estimates. Profiling relied on immunoSEQ multiplex PCR, and the TCRdb table lists in-frame clones only, not all of them. The DNA gave D and trimming, while V, J and clone size come from that table. The sample carries 200,000 to 250,000 clones, 89% recorded once. Germline V CDR1 and CDR2: SGDLS, YYNGEE. Trimming removed 4 bases from V and 4 bases from J, with 14 bases in between. This CDR3 region has 15 residues. J is TRBJ2-2 and V is TRBV9; D possibly corresponds to TRBD2 (6 bases). Sequencing was carried out using peripheral blood. This TCR derives from a woman aged 40 to 49 with acute or convalescent COVID-19. CDR3 nucleotides: TGTGCCAGCAGCATAAGCGGGCACCTCACCGGGGAGCTGTTTTTT. Its translation: CASSISGHLTGELFF. Complete variable domain (other parts from reference TRBV9 and TRBJ2-2): DSGVTQTPKHLITATGQRVTLRCSPRSGDLSVYWYQQSLDQGLQFLIQYYNGEERAKGNILERFSAQQFPDLHSELNLSSLELGDSALYFCASSISGHLTGELFFGEGSRLTVL.